This T cell receptor (beta chain) derives from a study of cytomegalovirus exposure and HLA in healthy donors. Whole-study findings and limits: With later analysis, a missense DCLRE1C variant became linked to TCR beta V- and J-gene trimming. The productive fraction for most TCR beta V segments was about 87% or about 30% in an earlier analysis.

Concerning this clone: Its antigen is unidentified. The conserved closing phenylalanine or tryptophan is absent in this CDR3, likely reflecting a read error.

Primers included in the PCR were 60 Vbeta and 13 Jbeta primers. Libraries were prepared by immunoSEQ multiplex PCR; TCRdb keeps only in-frame clonotypes and omits some of them. The sample holds about 160,000 clones, roughly 80% seen once. V was shortened by 1 base and J by 2 bases, with 12 bases between the two germline ends. The CDR3 spans 15 residues. Germline CDR1 and CDR2: SNHLY and FYNNEI. This chain joins TRBV2 and TRBJ2-7; D may be TRBD2 (6 bases). This clonotype was sampled from a male donor in good health and CMV-seronegative. The sequenced sample consisted of PBMCs. CDR3 DNA sequence: TGTGCCAGCAGTGAAGGAGGAGGGACCACCTACGAGCAGTACTCC. Translation gives CASSEGGGTTYEQYS.